This TCR beta chain appears in the sequencing data of a study of T cell responses to AZD1222 COVID-19 vaccine. Study-wide results and limits: The peak T cell response came first, and repertoires were sampled only after it.

Remarks on this clone: The antigen remains unidentified.

Repertoires were generated with immunoSEQ multiplex PCR, while TCRdb's copy carries only in-frame clones and drops some. The sample includes around 110,000 clones, about 88% seen only once; the top ten take 7.5% to 8%. The CDR3 is made up of 13 amino acids. Trimming removed 0 bases from V and 7 bases from J, with 10 bases in between. Germline V gene sequence: CDR1 GTSNPN, CDR2 SVGIG (reference sequence). The sequence derives from an adult in good health. Here the sequenced sample was peripheral blood, taken on day 0 of AZD1222 vaccination. The V call is TRBV30, the J call TRBJ1-5, with unresolved D. CDR3 coding DNA: TGTGCCTGGAGTGTACCGGGGAAACAGCCCCAGCATTTT. Its protein is CAWSVPGKQPQHF.